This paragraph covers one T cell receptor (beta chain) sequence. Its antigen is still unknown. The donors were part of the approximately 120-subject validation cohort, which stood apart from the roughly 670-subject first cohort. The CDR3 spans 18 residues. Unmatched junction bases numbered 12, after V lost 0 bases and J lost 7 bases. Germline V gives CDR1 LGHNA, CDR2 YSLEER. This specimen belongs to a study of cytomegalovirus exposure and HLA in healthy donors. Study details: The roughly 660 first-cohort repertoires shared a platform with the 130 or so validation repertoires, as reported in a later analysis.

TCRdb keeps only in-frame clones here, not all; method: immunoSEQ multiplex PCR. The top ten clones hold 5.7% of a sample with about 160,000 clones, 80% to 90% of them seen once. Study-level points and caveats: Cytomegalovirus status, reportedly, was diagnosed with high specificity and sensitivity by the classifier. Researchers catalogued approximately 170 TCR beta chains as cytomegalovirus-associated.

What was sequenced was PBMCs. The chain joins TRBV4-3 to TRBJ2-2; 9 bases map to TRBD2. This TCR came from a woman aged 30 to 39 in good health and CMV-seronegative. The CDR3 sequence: CASSQDRVQRGDGGELFF. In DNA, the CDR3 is TGCGCCAGCAGCCAAGATAGGGTCCAGCGGGGGGACGGCGGGGAGCTGTTTTTT.